The entry below gives a single T cell receptor (beta chain) sequence along with its context. These data come from a study of blood T cells in healthy people across ages. On the study more broadly: There was about one barcoded beta molecule captured by template switching per two T cells.

Using a J-beta primer mix together with a sample-barcoded 5' primer, a second PCR was run for about 6 to 11 cycles. TCRdb called the 5' RACE reads again in MiXCR, with one record for every CDR3 protein. The repertoire holds over 1,200,000 distinct CDR3 sequences, with approximately 59% as singletons. Every donor gave 8 to 10 milliliters of peripheral blood. The TCR originated in a man aged 18 to 30 in good health. The sequenced material came from blood.

CDR3 sequence: CASSLKQGLDGYTF. The CDR3 coding sequence is TGTGCCAGCAGCCTCAAACAGGGGTTGGATGGCTACACCTTC. This chain joins TRBV7-9 and TRBJ1-2; the match to TRBD1 covers 7 bases. Unmatched junction bases numbered 9, after V lost 5 bases and J lost 6 bases. This CDR3 is built from 14 residues. In germline, CDR1 is SEHNR, CDR2 FQNEAQ (reference sequence).